Below are 7 T cell receptor beta chains sequenced from a single sample in a study of blood T cell repertoires in COVID-19. Sequenced by immunoSEQ multiplex PCR; TCRdb stores in-frame clones only, minus some. Counted here are 100,000 to 150,000 clones, around nine tenths occurring once; the ten biggest clones make up under 4.5%. The sequencing sample was made of peripheral blood. Receptors were obtained from a man aged 55-75 years with COVID-19, enrolled during active disease.

The V and J genes are TRBV2 and TRBJ1-4, with D possibly matching TRBD1 (5 bases). The CDR3 has 14 amino acids. Trimming stripped 3 bases from V and 6 bases from J, with 11 bases between. Germline V CDR1 and CDR2: SNHLY, FYNNEI. CDR3 sequence (DNA): TGTGCCAGCAGTGAGTGGCAGGGTGATGAAAAACTGTTTTTT. Translation: CASSEWQGDEKLFF.

The table lists this clone with a count of one. The chain links TRBV15 to TRBJ2-5; 12 nucleotides align to TRBD2. Germline lookup yields CDR1 LNHNV and CDR2 YYDKDF (reference sequence). CDR3 length equals 16 residues. The J segment lost 2 bases and the V segment lost 1 base, leaving 2 bases of the junction unmatched. The CDR3 bases are TGTGCCACCAGCAGAGGAGGGACTAGCGGGCAAGAGACCCAGTACTTC. Translated, it gives CATSRGGTSGQETQYF.

This clone was seen just once. The chain carries TRBV4-3 and TRBJ1-2; possibly TRBD1 for D (5 bases). Between the trimmed V and J ends, which lost 4 bases and 0 bases, there was a span of 15 bases. This CDR3 region has 16 residues. Germline CDR1 reads LGHNA; CDR2 reads YSLEER. Here the CDR3 reads CASSREAGAANYGYTF. The CDR3 coding sequence is TGCGCCAGCAGCCGCGAAGCTGGGGCAGCTAACTATGGCTACACCTTC.

The chain recombines TRBV28 with TRBJ1-5; TRBD1 aligns across 8 bases. The trim removed 5 bases at V and 5 bases at J, leaving 8 bases unmatched. This CDR3 region has 15 residues. Germline-derived CDR1 and CDR2 are MDHEN and SYDVKM. The CDR3 bases are TGTGCCAGCAGTGCTCCACCAGGGGGCTATCAGCCCCAGCATTTT. Protein product: CASSAPPGGYQPQHF.

The chain combines TRBV2 with TRBJ1-1; D perhaps matches TRBD1 (5 bases). The CDR3 has 14 amino acids. Germline V gene data show CDR1 as SNHLY and CDR2 as FYNNEI. Trimming stripped 6 bases from V and 5 bases from J, with 16 bases between. This CDR3 is CASSLTTGGTEAFF. Written as DNA, the CDR3 is TGTGCCAGCAGCTTAACGACCGGGGGGACTGAAGCTTTCTTT.

This rearrangement joins TRBV24-1 to TRBJ2-3; TRBD1 matches at 8 bases. The CDR3 runs 16 residues. From germline, CDR1 is KGHDR and CDR2 SFDVKD. Trimming took 3 bases from V and 6 from J; bases not matched to a gene: 10. The CDR3 coding sequence is TGTGCCACCAGTGATCAATCGGACAGGGCGGGTGATACGCAGTATTTT. Amino acids: CATSDQSDRAGDTQYF.

Only one count was recorded for this clone. The chain recombines TRBV20-1 with TRBJ1-1, with D unresolved. V lost 7 bases, J lost 3 bases, and 6 bases lay in between. The CDR3 contains 10 residues. Germline V lookup: CDR1 DFQATT, CDR2 SNEGSKA (reference sequence). The CDR3 bases are TGCAGTGTGGGCCACACTGAAGCTTTCTTT. Protein product: CSVGHTEAFF.